The sequence of this T cell receptor beta chain was determined in a study of blood T cells in healthy people across ages (dated by TCRdb to between 2014 and 2017). About the investigation overall: In model experiments, roughly one uniquely barcoded TCR beta cDNA molecule per two T cells was captured by template switching. The donors were split into four age groups: young (average around 15 years), middle-aged (about 40), aged (around 67) and long-lived (approximately 80). Donors of different ages were randomly distributed across sequencing lanes to avoid experimental bias. Two additional independent replicas of 1 million unique cDNA reads from the same blood draw were analyzed for two donors (one aged 18 to 30 and one aged 80 or older). To track age-related changes in TCR beta repertoire diversity, the study relied on deep sequencing normalized with unique cDNA molecular identifiers.

Library preparation employed 5' RACE. The data were produced on an Illumina HiSeq 2500. A second PCR of roughly 6 to 11 cycles was run with a J-beta primer mix and a sample-barcoded 5' primer. A unique molecular identifier was introduced onto each TCR beta cDNA molecule by a template-switch 5' adaptor carrying 12 random nucleotides. Each sample yielded at least 3 million CDR3-containing paired-end reads. All of the RNA was converted into first-strand cDNA using the Mint cDNA synthesis kit, with a TRBC-specific oligonucleotide serving as the primer. Following uracil-DNA glycosylase treatment, all cDNA underwent a first 18-cycle PCR with the universal primers M1SS and BC2_uni_R. The study's own analysis went as follows. For normalization, 1 million high-quality reads, each with a distinct molecular identifier, were randomly selected from each sample. Reads with shared molecular identifiers were discarded instead of being binned into consensus sequences. MiTCR, with a Q25 quality threshold and the strictest error-elimination algorithm, was used for CDR3 identification, clonotype clustering and error correction. A nonparametric unseen species model with Euler transformation was used to estimate lower-bound total TCR beta diversity. TCRdb reprocessing: public reads trimmed at Q25 with fastp, clones called with MiXCR, in-frame beta chains kept. Entries are consolidated by CDR3 protein sequence, retaining the most common genes and DNA. These V and J calls derive from TCRdb rather than the authors' analysis. The sample table shows roughly 1,500,000 distinct CDR3 sequences, and approximately 40% are seen once. Jointly, the top ten make up 6.5% to 10% of the sample.

This clonotype has a handful of counts. The specificity of this receptor is unknown. No base-level quality is on record; no much larger clone is a single base apart. Donors were under 40 systemically healthy Caucasian individuals from Russia aged about 6 to 100 years. Approximately 9 milliliters of peripheral blood were collected from each donor into EDTA-treated Vacutainer tubes. Ficoll-Paque density-gradient centrifugation was used to isolate PBMCs, with at least 7 million per sample. Total RNA was extracted from PBMCs with Trizol reagent, with at least 6 micrograms obtained per sample. Naive CD45RAhigh/CD27high T cell percentages were measured by flow cytometry on a PBMC aliquot from every donor. General study outcomes and caveats: Since profiling was done on bulk unsorted PBMCs, naive and antigen-experienced compartments could not be conclusively compared. Observed TCR beta diversity per million T cells fell roughly linearly with age, and a significant reduction was already apparent by age about 38. Compared with the aged group, the long-lived group had more naive CD4+ T cells, fewer expanded clones and increased TCR diversity, suggesting age selection. Because donor CMV infection status was unknown, age-related changes in expanded clonotypes were potentially confounded. The percentage of naive T cells measured by flow cytometry correlated strongly with observed TCR beta diversity. Estimates of total diversity based on one million sequenced T cells were regarded as lower bounds and as underestimates.

The sequenced material came from blood. This TCR was sampled from a young woman in good health.

Here the CDR3 is given as CSVGAGRGRGTEAFF. Read as DNA, the sequence is TGCAGCGTCGGGGCCGGAAGGGGACGGGGCACTGAAGCTTTCTTT. In this chain, TRBV29-1 is recombined with TRBJ1-1; TRBD1 is perhaps the D gene, given 5 matching bases. The CDR3 starts with the cysteine, ends with the phenylalanine, and has 15 residues. Only the CDR3 portion is preserved as DNA: 45 bases, with reading frame beginning at the first base. Relative to germline, V is 6 bases shorter and J is 4 bases shorter, with 21 bases between their ends. CDR1 and CDR2 were assigned from the germline V gene as SQVTM and ANQGSEA.